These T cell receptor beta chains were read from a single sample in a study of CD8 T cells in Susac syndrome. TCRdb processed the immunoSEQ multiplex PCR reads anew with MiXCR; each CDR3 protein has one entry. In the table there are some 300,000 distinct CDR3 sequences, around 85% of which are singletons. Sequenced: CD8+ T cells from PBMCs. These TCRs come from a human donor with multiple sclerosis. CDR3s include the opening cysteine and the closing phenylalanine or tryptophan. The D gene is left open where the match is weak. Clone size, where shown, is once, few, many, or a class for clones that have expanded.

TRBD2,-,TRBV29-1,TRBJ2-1,TGCAGCGTTGAAGACCCCTTTAAGCGGGAGGGCCTAAGCTCCTACAATGAGCAGTTCTTC,CSVEDPFKREGLSSYNEQFF
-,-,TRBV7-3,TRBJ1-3,TGTGCCAGGCAGGCGAACTCTGGAAACACCATATATTTT,CARQANSGNTIYF
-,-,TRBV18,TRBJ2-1,TGTGCCAGCTCACCCTGGCCTGGTTCCTACAATGAGCAGTTCTTC,CASSPWPGSYNEQFF
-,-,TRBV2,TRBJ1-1,TGTGCCAGCAGTGAAGCGCTGGGGTTCTTCCCAGCTTTCTTT,CASSEALGFFPAFF
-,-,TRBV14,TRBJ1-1,TGTGCCAGCAGCCAAGATACGGACACTGAAGCTTCCTTT,CASSQDTDTEASF
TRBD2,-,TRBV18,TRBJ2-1,TGTGCCAGCTCACCGGCAACTAGCGGGACGTATGAGCAGTTCTTC,CASSPATSGTYEQFF
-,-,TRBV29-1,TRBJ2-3,TGCAGCGTGACGACACGCACAGATACGCAGTATTTT,CSVTTRTDTQYF
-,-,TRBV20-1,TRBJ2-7,TGCAGTGCTAGACGTTCCCTTGAGGACGAGCAGTACTTC,CSARRSLEDEQYF
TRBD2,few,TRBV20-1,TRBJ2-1,TGCAGTGCGAGAACGAGCGGGGTCTACAATGAGCAGTTCTTC,CSARTSGVYNEQFF
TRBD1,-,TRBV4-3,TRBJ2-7,TGCGCCAGCAGCCAATATCGACAGGGTGCCTACGAGCAGTACTTC,CASSQYRQGAYEQYF
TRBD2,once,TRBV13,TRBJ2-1,TGTGCCAGCAGTAGGCCTAGCGGGATGAATGAGCAGTTCTTC,CASSRPSGMNEQFF
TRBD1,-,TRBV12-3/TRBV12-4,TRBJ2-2,TGTGCCACGGACAGGGGTCTCAACGGGGAGCTGTTTTTT,CATDRGLNGELFF
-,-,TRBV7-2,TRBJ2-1,TGTGCCAGCAGTCCGATGGACTACAATGAGCAGTTCTTC,CASSPMDYNEQFF
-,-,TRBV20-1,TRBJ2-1,TGCAGTAAACAGGGTTGGGGGAATGAGCAGTTCTTC,CSKQGWGNEQFF
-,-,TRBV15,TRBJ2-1,TGTGCCACCAGCAGAGCCGACAGGTCGTACAATGAGCAGTTCTTC,CATSRADRSYNEQFF
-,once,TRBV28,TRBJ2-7,TGTGCCAGCAGTTTATCAGGGGACCCCTACGAGCAGTACTTC,CASSLSGDPYEQYF
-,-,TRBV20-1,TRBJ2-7,TGCAGTGCTAGAGCATGGACGGAAAACTACGAGCAGTACTTC,CSARAWTENYEQYF
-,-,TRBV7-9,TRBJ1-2,TGTGCCAGCAGCTTAGCGTGGGGAGTCAGTCGCGGCTACACCTTC,CASSLAWGVSRGYTF
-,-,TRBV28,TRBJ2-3,TGTGCCAGCAGTTTCCCAGTAGAGACCGCTATACCGGCAGATACGCAGTATTTT,CASSFPVETAIPADTQYF
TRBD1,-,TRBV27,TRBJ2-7,TGTGCCAGCAGCCGAACAGGGGACCCCCACGAGCAGTACTTC,CASSRTGDPHEQYF
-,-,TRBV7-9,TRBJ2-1,TGTGCCAGCAGCTTGGAGTGGTTCCGGTGGAGCTCCTACAATGAGCAGTTCTTC,CASSLEWFRWSSYNEQFF
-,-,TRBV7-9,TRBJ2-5,TGTGCCAGCAGCCGAGGTTTAGGGGTGTTGTCCCAAGAGACCCAGTACTTC,CASSRGLGVLSQETQYF